The 23 T cell receptor beta chains in this list originate from one sample, sequenced in a study of chronic HIV infection and antiretroviral therapy. A single record per CDR3 protein comes from TCRdb applying MiXCR to the 5' RACE reads. The table includes some 46,000 distinct CDR3 sequences, approximately 19% detected once. Sequencing was done on a sample of peripheral blood. The receptors were gathered from an adult who had HIV and had not received antiretroviral therapy, or was an uninfected healthy control (not recorded which).

The J gene is TRBJ2-2, the V gene TRBV19; the match to TRBD2 covers 9 bases. After removal of 4 bases from V and 1 base from J, the junction contained 10 bases not matched to a gene. Germline CDR1 LNHDA, CDR2 SQIVND (reference sequence). This CDR3 region has 18 residues. The CDR3 protein is CASSRVAGVWVNTGELFF. CDR3 nucleotide sequence: TGTGCCAGTAGTAGGGTAGCGGGAGTTTGGGTGAACACCGGGGAGCTGTTTTTT.

This chain connects TRBV28 to TRBJ1-5, with D perhaps matching TRBD1 (6 bases). The V gene lost 2 bases and the J gene lost 0 bases, with 14 bases spanning the gap. CDR1 MDHEN and CDR2 SYDVKM come from the germline V gene. The CDR3 has 17 amino acids. CDR3 in DNA: TGTGCCAGCAGTTTAATCTCAGACAGGATTAGCAATCAGCCCCAGCATTTT. Protein: CASSLISDRISNQPQHF.

The rearrangement links TRBV5-4 to TRBJ2-3; D possibly corresponds to TRBD1 (6 bases). Germline CDR1 and CDR2: SGHNT and YYREEE (reference sequence). With 3 bases removed from V and 7 bases from J, the gap between germline ends came to 9 bases. The CDR3 sequence is 12 residues long. CDR3 DNA: TGTGCCAGCAGCTCGGACAGTTATACGCAGTATTTT. Amino acid sequence: CASSSDSYTQYF.

This clonotype turned up a few times. This chain connects TRBV20-1 to TRBJ1-2; D uncertain. The length of the CDR3 is 13 residues. The V and J ends lost 4 bases and 0 bases respectively, with 9 bases between them. Germline assignment: CDR1 DFQATT and CDR2 SNEGSKA (reference sequence). The CDR3 DNA is TGCAGTGCTACCAGGCTTACTAACTATGGCTACACCTTC. Amino acids: CSATRLTNYGYTF.

A few counts support this clonotype. The genes are TRBV29-1 and TRBJ1-2; D call uncertain. Trimming left V 3 bases short and J 1 base short, with 6 bases between. The germline CDR1 and CDR2 sequences are SQVTM and ANQGSEA. The CDR3 sequence is 12 residues long. CDR3 protein: CSVDAHNYGYTF. The DNA of the CDR3 is TGCAGCGTTGACGCCCATAACTATGGCTACACCTTC.

The DNA of the CDR3 is TGTGCCAGCAGCCCAGTAGGGCCCTGGATCTACGAGCAGTACTTC. Translation: CASSPVGPWIYEQYF. This chain joins TRBV9 and TRBJ2-7, with D unresolved. CDR1 and CDR2 from the germline V gene are SGDLS and YYNGEE. V lost 4 bases and J 3 bases, leaving 17 bases between the germline ends. This CDR3 comprises 15 residues. The entire variable domain, with the rest obtained from reference TRBV9 and TRBJ2-7, is as follows: DSGVTQTPKHLITATGQRVTLRCSPRSGDLSVYWYQQSLDQGLQFLIQYYNGEERAKGNILERFSAQQFPDLHSELNLSSLELGDSALYFCASSPVGPWIYEQYFGPGTRLTVT.

This clonotype turned up a few times. The rearrangement links TRBV11-2 to TRBJ1-1, with D hard to call. The CDR3 length is 13 residues. Germline V gene sequence: CDR1 SGHAT, CDR2 FQNNGV. The germline V and J ends were trimmed by 10 bases and 4 bases, with 16 bases remaining between them. The CDR3, as DNA: TGTGCCACCCAGCCTATTTATTCCACTGAAGCTTTCTTT. Amino acid sequence: CATQPIYSTEAFF.

This clonotype was picked up many times. The rearrangement joins TRBV18 to TRBJ2-7; 8 bases match TRBD1. The ends lost 3 bases at V and 7 bases at J; junction bases unmatched: 8. The CDR3 is 14 amino acids. CDR1 KGHSH and CDR2 LQKENI come from the germline V gene. CDR3 loop: CASSPLDRVDEQYF. The DNA for the CDR3 is TGTGCCAGCTCACCTCTGGACAGGGTCGATGAGCAGTACTTC. Looking up the rest from reference TRBV18 and TRBJ2-7 gives the full variable domain: NAGVMQNPRHLVRRRGQEARLRCSPMKGHSHVYWYRQLPEEGLKFMVYLQKENIIDESGMPKERFSAEFPKEGPSILRIQQVVRGDSAAYFCASSPLDRVDEQYFGPGTRLTVT.

J is TRBJ2-7 and V is TRBV21-1. TRBV21-1 is a recognized pseudogene. CDR3 size: 16 residues. The chain's CDR3 is CASSTESETEFYEQYF. CDR3 coding DNA: TGTGCCAGCAGCACCGAGTCAGAGACGGAGTTCTACGAGCAGTACTTC.

In nucleotides, the CDR3 is TGTGCCAGCACCGGTAGCGGGAGCTCCTACAATGAGCAGTTCTTC. It is translated as CASTGSGSSYNEQFF. This chain links TRBV7-2 with TRBJ2-1; TRBD2 agrees at 9 bases. J gave up 0 bases and V 7 bases, and 4 bases lay outside the gene matches. The germline gives CDR1 SGHTA, CDR2 FQGNSA. The CDR3 extends over 15 amino acids.

This clonotype was detected a few times. V gene TRBV28 combines with J gene TRBJ2-3; 8 nucleotides line up with TRBD2. CDR3 length: 19 amino acids. Unmatched junction bases numbered 18, after V lost 3 bases and J lost 4 bases. In germline, CDR1 is MDHEN, CDR2 SYDVKM. Here the CDR3 DNA reads TGTGCCAGCAGTTTCCACGGACCCCATCCGCGGGGGGCGTCAGATACGCAGTATTTT. Its translation: CASSFHGPHPRGASDTQYF.

The chain recombines TRBV27 with TRBJ2-6; 7 nucleotides line up with TRBD2. Trimming took 6 bases from V and 0 from J; bases not matched to a gene: 8. CDR1 MNHEY and CDR2 SMNVEV come from the germline V gene (reference sequence). This CDR3 region has 17 residues. CDR3 in DNA: TGTGCCAGCAGGGAACTAGCGCCTATCTCTGGGGCCAACGTCCTGACTTTC. Translated: CASRELAPISGANVLTF.

This chain uses TRBV4-1 with TRBJ2-1; 7 bases fit TRBD2. CDR3 length equals 15 residues. The germline gives CDR1 MGHRA, CDR2 YSYEKL. The V and J ends lost 0 bases and 8 bases, in that order; junction bases with no gene match: 7. In DNA form, the CDR3 reads TGCGCCAGCAGCCAAGAGGCGGGAGCACGGGATGAGCAGTTCTTC. Amino acids: CASSQEAGARDEQFF.

The gene calls are TRBV28 and TRBJ2-7; D perhaps matches TRBD1 (5 bases). The V gene's germline CDR1 is MDHEN and CDR2 SYDVKM. The CDR3 consists of 12 residues. V was pared by 2 bases and J by 5 bases, with 7 bases between. CDR3 DNA: TGTGCCAGCAGTTTAGACAGCCACGAGCAGTACTTC. Protein product: CASSLDSHEQYF.

This clonotype occurred a few times. The chain's CDR3 is CASRQIYLFNQPQHF. The CDR3 DNA reads as TGTGCCAGCAGGCAAATATATTTGTTTAATCAGCCCCAGCATTTT. V and J are TRBV28 and TRBJ1-5, with D unresolved. Germline V gene sequence: CDR1 MDHEN, CDR2 SYDVKM. The ends were cut back, 6 bases at V and 4 bases at J, with 16 bases in the middle. The CDR3 is 15 amino acids.

The V gene is TRBV6-5, the J gene TRBJ1-5; 10 bases fit TRBD1. Germline trimming cut 6 bases from V and 3 bases from J; bases unmatched to any gene: 5. Germline V gene data show CDR1 as MNHEY and CDR2 as SVGAGI. The CDR3 has 15 amino acids. The chain's CDR3 is CASSPDRGNNQPQHF. CDR3 nucleotide sequence: TGTGCCAGCAGCCCGGACAGGGGGAACAATCAGCCCCAGCATTTT.

This clonotype turned up a few times. CDR3 in amino acids: CASSWGQGINQPQHF. CDR3 DNA sequence: TGTGCCAGCAGCTGGGGACAGGGGATCAATCAGCCCCAGCATTTT. This chain connects TRBV27 to TRBJ1-5; 10 positions match TRBD1. The CDR3 runs 15 residues. V shed 6 bases and J 3 bases; nucleotides not matched to a gene: 5. Germline CDR1 reads MNHEY; CDR2 reads SMNVEV (reference sequence).

This clonotype was found a few times. V gene TRBV20-1 combines with J gene TRBJ2-3; 8 nucleotides match TRBD1. V shed 7 bases, J shed 4 bases, and the junction held 4 bases outside the gene matches. CDR1 and CDR2 (germline): DFQATT, SNEGSKA (reference sequence). This CDR3 comprises 12 residues. CDR3 DNA sequence: TGCAGTGGCTGGACAGGGCCAGATACGCAGTATTTT. It translates to CSGWTGPDTQYF.

This clonotype was recorded a few times. This sequence joins TRBV15 and TRBJ2-7, with a tentative D call TRBD1 (6 bases). The CDR3 spans 15 residues. The ends were cut back, 2 bases at V and 0 bases at J, with 11 bases in the middle. The V gene's germline CDR1 is LNHNV and CDR2 YYDKDF (reference sequence). For the CDR3, the DNA is TGTGCCACCAGCAGACAACAGGGAAGCTCCTACGAGCAGTACTTC. Protein product: CATSRQQGSSYEQYF.

Concerning this clonotype itself: The junction and the germline gene differ at one end; a read error may be behind it. The chain links TRBV4-1 to TRBJ2-5; D is uncertain. Germline V gene sequence: CDR1 MGHRA, CDR2 YSYEKL. The CDR3 sequence is 11 residues long. The CDR3 region has the DNA TGCGCCGGCAGCCAAAGGGAGACCCAGTACTTC. Residues: CAGSQRETQYF.

This chain connects TRBV2 to TRBJ1-2; TRBD1 is a possible D gene (6 bases). Germline CDR1 reads SNHLY; CDR2 reads FYNNEI. Trimming took 0 bases from V and 5 from J, leaving 10 bases between them. This CDR3 has 14 amino acids. The CDR3 nucleotides read TGTGCCAGCAGTGAAGCAGGCCAGGGGTATGGCTACACCTTC. This sequence encodes CASSEAGQGYGYTF.

This clonotype was seen a handful of times. The chain carries TRBV28 and TRBJ2-3; 8 bases align to TRBD1. Looked up from germline, CDR1 is MDHEN and CDR2 is SYDVKM. V lost 4 bases, J lost 3 bases, and 12 bases stayed unmatched. CDR3 length: 17 amino acids. In DNA, the CDR3 is TGTGCCAGCAGTTGGGCCCCTCGACAGGGGAGGACAGATACGCAGTATTTT. Its translation: CASSWAPRQGRTDTQYF.

The chain links TRBV6-5 to TRBJ2-1, with D unclear. V shed 9 bases and J shed 0 bases, with 21 bases lying between them. The CDR3 totals 17 residues. From germline, CDR1 is MNHEY and CDR2 SVGAGI. CDR3 sequence reads: CASKQLYRSISYNEQFF. DNA for the CDR3: TGTGCCAGTAAGCAGTTATATCGGAGTATCTCCTACAATGAGCAGTTCTTC.